This note documents a single T cell receptor (beta chain) sequence. The antigen is undetermined. Between the trimmed V and J ends, which lost 0 bases and 1 base, there was a span of 5 bases. The CDR3 is made up of 14 amino acids. Germline lookup yields CDR1 SGDLS and CDR2 YYNGEE. These data are taken from a study of chemoradiotherapy in HPV16-positive cancers. TCRdb's table, derived via immunoSEQ multiplex PCR, lists solely in-frame clones and lacks some. The repertoire holds around 68,000 clones, with roughly 90% as singletons. Overall study results and limits: Candidate HPV-specific clones and E7-related TCR motifs grew in tumor during treatment. For HPV16-positive patients, expanding HPV-responsive T cells associated with longer recurrence-free survival. Functional assays defining HPV-specific T cells used only a couple of HPV16-positive patients.

The chain uses TRBV9 and TRBJ1-3; D unclear. This receptor was taken from a human donor with HPV-associated anogenital cancer. The material sequenced was blood, taken from a patient who underwent chemoradiotherapy. The CDR3: CASSVDLSGNTIYF. The CDR3, as DNA: TGTGCCAGCAGCGTAGATTTATCTGGAAACACCATATATTTT.